The next 3 T cell receptor beta chains were all read from a single sample in a study of CD8+CD57+ T cells in acquired aplastic anemia listed by TCRdb under 2018. These reads were obtained on an Illumina HiSeq 2000. TCR beta VDJ combination and CDR3 sequence profiling used genomic DNA as the template. The public reads were quality trimmed at Q25 with fastp and then assembled into clones with MiXCR by TCRdb, keeping productive beta chains. For every CDR3 protein sequence, its rows merge into one entry that carries the most common genes and DNA. In this sample the table shows 200,000 to 250,000 distinct CDR3 sequences, approximately 60% of which occur a single time. The top ten constitute over 25% of the sample. Sequencing was performed on sorted CD4+, CD8+, or CD8+CD57+ T cells (not recorded which) from PBMCs. The receptors here all came from a human donor in good health.

The chain is built from TRBV7-9 and TRBJ2-5; no firm D call. The V end was cut by 1 base, the J end by 2 bases, with 14 bases between. CDR1 is SEHNR and CDR2 is FQNEAQ in the germline V gene (reference sequence). This CDR3 comprises 16 residues. CDR3 sequence (DNA): TGTGCCAGCAGCTTAGACGGGTCGGTGAGACAAGAGACCCAGTACTTC. As protein: CASSLDGSVRQETQYF.

This clonotype has a count of ten or more. J is TRBJ2-7 and V is TRBV4-1; TRBD1 matches 9 bases. This CDR3 contains 17 residues. CDR1 and CDR2 (germline): MGHRA, YSYEKL. V shed 4 bases and J 5 bases; nucleotides not matched to a gene: 15. CDR3 amino acids: CASSPPPGTGFYHEQYF. CDR3 sequence (DNA): TGCGCCAGCAGCCCTCCCCCGGGGACAGGGTTTTACCACGAGCAGTACTTC.

This clonotype was seen ten or more times. The chain combines TRBV5-8 with TRBJ2-4; 7 bases fit TRBD1. Germline values: CDR1 SGHTS, CDR2 YDEGEE. The CDR3 has 13 amino acids. Trimming at V came to 4 bases and at J to 8 bases, leaving 6 bases not matched to a gene. The CDR3 coding sequence is TGTGCCAGCAGCCCTATAACAGGGGACATTCAGTACTTC. This codes for CASSPITGDIQYF.